The sequence of this TCR beta chain was determined in a study of shared clonotypes between healthy human individuals. Study summary: Researchers drew samples from a couple of women and three men aged 18 to 49. General study results and limits: The authors sampled blood alone, and tissue repertoires likely differ. Naive subsets generally had larger estimated richness than memory subsets.

Methods used by the authors: ImmunoSEQ supplied junction-only sequences lacking quality scores, so filtering was different. Measured with immunoSEQ multiplex PCR; TCRdb has only the in-frame clones, and not every one. From that table come the V and J calls and clone size; the DNA was used to work out D and trimming. The sample lists about 1.5 million clones, approximately 96% occurring once. Notes on this clone: Its target is not known.

This CDR3 region has 16 residues. Germline CDR1 is MDHEN and CDR2 is SYDVKM. The V gene lost 2 bases and the J gene lost 4 bases, with 17 bases spanning the gap. The V call is TRBV28, the J call TRBJ1-1; unclear D gene. The source is a man between 25 and 39 years old in good health. The sample was naive CD4+ T cells sorted from blood. Specified subset: CD45RA+ positively selected. This chain's CDR3 is CASSLISGRLATEAFF. Here the CDR3 DNA reads TGTGCCAGCAGTTTAATTTCCGGACGTTTGGCCACTGAAGCTTTCTTT.